This T cell receptor beta chain was retrieved from a study of early T cells in non-severe SARS-CoV-2 infection. The CDR3 contains 12 residues. Germline loops: CDR1 SNHLY, CDR2 FYNNEI. With 3 bases removed from V and 5 bases from J, the gap between germline ends came to 5 bases. About this clonotype itself: Its matching antigen is unknown.

Study conclusions and caveats: The VDJdb matching leaned toward anti-spike CD8 responses and overlooked private and CD4 specificities.

Individual cDNA molecules each received unique molecular identifiers attached to them. TCRdb reprocessed the 5' RACE reads with MiXCR, giving one entry per CDR3 protein. Of about 83,000 distinct CDR3 sequences in the sample, about 10% were seen once. This TCR came from an adult who was a healthcare worker with PCR-confirmed SARS-CoV-2 infection or an uninfected control (not recorded which). The chain is built from TRBV2 and TRBJ2-1, with D uncertain. Source: whole blood, taken at baseline. The CDR3, as DNA: TGTGCCAGCAGTGAGCCCGACAATGAGCAGTTCTTC. Residues: CASSEPDNEQFF.